The 6 T cell receptor beta chains below all came from one sample that was sequenced in a study of T-cell memory formation after mild COVID-19. TCRdb processed the 5' RACE reads anew with MiXCR; each CDR3 protein has one entry. The sample lists about 250,000 distinct CDR3 sequences; 15% were seen once. Sequenced material: PBMCs or a T cell subset sorted from them (not recorded which). Receptor source: an adult woman who had mild COVID-19 (a few samples of this study predate the infection). Cell type and time point are not known.

The chain carries TRBV5-6 and TRBJ1-5, with no clear D. The CDR3 extends over 15 amino acids. Germline loops: CDR1 SGHDT, CDR2 YYEEEE. V lost 4 bases, J lost 2 bases, and 13 bases lay in between. Here the CDR3 DNA reads TGTGCCAGCAGCGATGCCTCTAGCGGCAATCAGCCCCAGCATTTT. Residues: CASSDASSGNQPQHF.

The table lists this clonotype with a few counts. The V call is TRBV7-6, the J call TRBJ2-3; the match to TRBD2 covers 12 bases. The CDR3 spans 18 residues. Germline V gives CDR1 SGHVS, CDR2 FNYEAQ. V was clipped by 4 bases and J by 2 bases; unmatched bases: 10. The DNA for the CDR3 is TGTGCCAGCAGCTCTAGACCCCTAGCGGGGGGGAACACAGATACGCAGTATTTT. Protein: CASSSRPLAGGNTDTQYF.

In this sample, this clonotype turned up many times. This chain connects TRBV18 to TRBJ2-5; TRBD1 matches at 8 bases. This CDR3 has 14 amino acids. Germline CDR1 KGHSH, CDR2 LQKENI. V lost 3 bases to trimming and J lost 5 bases; unmatched junction nucleotides: 5. This CDR3 is CASSPRTGLETQYF. In DNA form, the CDR3 reads TGTGCCAGCTCACCCAGGACAGGGTTGGAGACCCAGTACTTC.

In this sample, this clonotype turned up a few times. The chain has TRBV5-6 and TRBJ1-4, with D possibly matching TRBD1 (6 bases). The CDR3 is made up of 14 amino acids. Germline-derived CDR1 and CDR2 are SGHDT and YYEEEE. V lost 4 bases to trimming and J lost 4 bases, with 11 bases between them. The CDR3 DNA reads as TGTGCCAGCAGCCTACAGGGAGTTAATGAAAAACTGTTTTTT. The encoded protein is CASSLQGVNEKLFF.

This clonotype was observed a handful of times. The V gene is TRBV20-1, the J gene TRBJ2-7, with TRBD1 identical over 7 bases. J lost 4 bases, V lost 5 bases, and 5 bases had no gene match. The CDR3 has 12 amino acids. In germline, CDR1 is DFQATT, CDR2 SNEGSKA (reference sequence). In nucleotides, the CDR3 is TGCAGTGCTGGACACAGGGGTTACGAGCAGTACTTC. Amino acids: CSAGHRGYEQYF.

The chain links TRBV7-8 to TRBJ2-5, with D possibly being TRBD1 or TRBD2 (5 bases each). This CDR3 is built from 14 residues. The V gene lost 2 bases and the J gene lost 2 bases, with 9 bases spanning the gap. Germline CDR1 and CDR2: SGHVS and FQNEAQ. The CDR3 region has the DNA TGTGCCAGCAGCTTATTGGGACCGCAAGAGACCCAGTACTTC. This sequence encodes CASSLLGPQETQYF.